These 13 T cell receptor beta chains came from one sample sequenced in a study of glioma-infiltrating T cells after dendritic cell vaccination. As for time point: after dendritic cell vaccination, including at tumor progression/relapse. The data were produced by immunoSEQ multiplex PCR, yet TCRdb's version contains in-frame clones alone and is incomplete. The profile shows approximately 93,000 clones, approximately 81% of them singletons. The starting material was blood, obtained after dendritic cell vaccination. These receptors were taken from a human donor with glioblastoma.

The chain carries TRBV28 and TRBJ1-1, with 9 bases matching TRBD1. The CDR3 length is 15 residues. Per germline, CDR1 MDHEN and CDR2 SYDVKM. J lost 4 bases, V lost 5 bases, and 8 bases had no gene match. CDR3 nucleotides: TGTGCCAGCAGTATTAACAGGGGGCGGGCCACTGAAGCTTTCTTT. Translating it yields CASSINRGRATEAFF.

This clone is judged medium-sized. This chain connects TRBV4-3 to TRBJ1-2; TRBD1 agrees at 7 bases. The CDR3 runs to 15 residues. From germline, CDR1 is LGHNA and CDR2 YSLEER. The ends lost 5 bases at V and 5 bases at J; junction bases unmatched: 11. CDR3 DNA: TGCGCCAGCAGCACCGAAGTACAGGGGATTTATGGCTACACCTTC. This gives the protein CASSTEVQGIYGYTF.

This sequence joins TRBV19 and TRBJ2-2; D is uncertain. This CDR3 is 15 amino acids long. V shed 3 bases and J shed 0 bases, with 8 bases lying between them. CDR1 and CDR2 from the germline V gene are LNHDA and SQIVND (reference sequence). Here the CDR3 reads CASSISGANTGELFF. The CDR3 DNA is TGTGCCAGTAGTATTTCCGGAGCGAACACCGGGGAGCTGTTTTTT.

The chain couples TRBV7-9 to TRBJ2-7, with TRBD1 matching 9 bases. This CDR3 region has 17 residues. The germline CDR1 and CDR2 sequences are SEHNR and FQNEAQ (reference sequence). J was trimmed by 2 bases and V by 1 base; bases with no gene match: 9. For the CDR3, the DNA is TGTGCCAGCAGCTTAGGGCCCGGGACAGGGAGTACCTACGAGCAGTACTTC. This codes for CASSLGPGTGSTYEQYF.

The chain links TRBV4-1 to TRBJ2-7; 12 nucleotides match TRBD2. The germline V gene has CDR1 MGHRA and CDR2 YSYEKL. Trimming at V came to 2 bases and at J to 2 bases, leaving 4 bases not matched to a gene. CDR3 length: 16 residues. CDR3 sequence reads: CASSQPLAGGTYEQYF. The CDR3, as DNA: TGCGCCAGCAGCCAACCACTAGCGGGAGGAACCTACGAGCAGTACTTC.

The CDR3 DNA reads TGTGCCAGCAGCGGCGGCACGCGGGAAATCGAGTACGAGCAGTACTTC. Protein sequence: CASSGGTREIEYEQYF. The V gene is TRBV6-4, the J gene TRBJ2-7, with TRBD2 as a possible D gene (6 bases). Trimming removed 6 bases from V and 4 bases from J, with 22 bases in between. The CDR3 runs 16 residues. Germline CDR1 and CDR2: MRHNA and SNTAGT.

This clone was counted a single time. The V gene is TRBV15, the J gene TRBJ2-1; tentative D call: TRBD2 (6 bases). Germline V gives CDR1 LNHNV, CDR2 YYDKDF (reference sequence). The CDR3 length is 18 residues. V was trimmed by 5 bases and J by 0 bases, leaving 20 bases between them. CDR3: CATSGKTLAASSYNEQFF. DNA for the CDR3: TGTGCCACCAGCGGTAAAACCTTAGCGGCTAGCTCCTACAATGAGCAGTTCTTC.

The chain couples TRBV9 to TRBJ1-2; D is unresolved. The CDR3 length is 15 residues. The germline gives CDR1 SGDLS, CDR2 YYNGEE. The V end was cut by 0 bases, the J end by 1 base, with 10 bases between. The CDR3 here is CASSVGSGSNYGYTF. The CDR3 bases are TGTGCCAGCAGCGTAGGTTCAGGCAGTAACTATGGCTACACCTTC.

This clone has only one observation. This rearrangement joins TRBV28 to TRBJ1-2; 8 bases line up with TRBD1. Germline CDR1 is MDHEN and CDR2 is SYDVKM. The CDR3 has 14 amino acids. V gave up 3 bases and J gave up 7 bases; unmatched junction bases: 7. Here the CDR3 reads CASSLAGGRLGYTF. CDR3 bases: TGTGCCAGCAGTTTGGCAGGGGGCCGACTTGGCTACACCTTC.

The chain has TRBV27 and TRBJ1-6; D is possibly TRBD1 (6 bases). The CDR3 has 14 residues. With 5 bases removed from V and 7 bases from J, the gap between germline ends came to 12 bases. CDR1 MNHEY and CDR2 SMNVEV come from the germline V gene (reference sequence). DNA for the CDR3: TGTGCCAGCAGTCCTACAGGGTTCAATTCACCCCTCCACTTT. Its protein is CASSPTGFNSPLHF.

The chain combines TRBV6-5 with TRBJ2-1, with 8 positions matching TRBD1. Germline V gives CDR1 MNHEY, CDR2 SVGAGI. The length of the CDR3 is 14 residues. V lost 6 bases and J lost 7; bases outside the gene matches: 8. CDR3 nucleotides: TGTGCCAGCAGGTCCAGGGGGCGCGGGAATGAGCAGTTCTTC. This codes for CASRSRGRGNEQFF.

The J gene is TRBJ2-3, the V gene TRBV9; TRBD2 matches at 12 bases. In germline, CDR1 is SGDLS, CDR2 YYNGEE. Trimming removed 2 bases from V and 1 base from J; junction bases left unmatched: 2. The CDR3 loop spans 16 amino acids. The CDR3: CASSVTSGSGTDTQYF. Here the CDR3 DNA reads TGTGCCAGCAGCGTGACTAGCGGGAGTGGCACAGATACGCAGTATTTT.

In DNA, the CDR3 is TGTGCCAGCAGCTTAGGGAAAGGCGGGAACACTGAAGCTTTCTTT. Translating gives CASSLGKGGNTEAFF. The chain combines TRBV9 with TRBJ1-1, with D uncertain. Trimming took off 4 bases at V and 1 base at J, with 14 bases between the two ends. Germline lookup yields CDR1 SGDLS and CDR2 YYNGEE. This CDR3 is built from 15 residues. Combining the CDR3 with reference TRBV9 and TRBJ1-1 gives the whole variable domain DSGVTQTPKHLITATGQRVTLRCSPRSGDLSVYWYQQSLDQGLQFLIQYYNGEERAKGNILERFSAQQFPDLHSELNLSSLELGDSALYFCASSLGKGGNTEAFFGQGTRLTVV.